The rows below give T cell receptor beta chains drawn from one sample of a study of CD8 T cells in ankylosing spondylitis. From the 5' RACE reads, TCRdb called clonotypes with MiXCR, one entry per CDR3 protein. The sample lists roughly 220,000 distinct CDR3 sequences, 15% to 20% seen once, with approximately 46% in the top ten. The specimen was blood, either unsorted or a sorted T cell fraction (not recorded which). Receptors originate from a male donor with ankylosing spondylitis. CDR3s leave out the opening cysteine and the closing phenylalanine or tryptophan. The order of the fields is V gene, J gene, D gene, CDR3 protein. The D gene is left open where the match is weak.

V gene: TRBV18; J gene: TRBJ2-5; D gene: TRBD1; CDR3 protein: ASSPPSQGAPRTQY
V gene: TRBV5-1; J gene: TRBJ2-3; D gene: TRBD2; CDR3 protein: ASREPGSPSGSTDTQY
V gene: TRBV13; J gene: TRBJ2-6; D gene: TRBD2; CDR3 protein: ASSSRLAGGPAGANVLT
V gene: TRBV19; J gene: TRBJ2-3; D gene: TRBD1; CDR3 protein: ASSIVPGQGDTQY
V gene: TRBV9; J gene: TRBJ2-5; D gene: -; CDR3 protein: ASSVASGQETQY
V gene: TRBV7-9; J gene: TRBJ1-1; D gene: -; CDR3 protein: ASSASWGSTEAF
V gene: TRBV3-1; J gene: TRBJ1-1; D gene: TRBD1; CDR3 protein: ASRFIGQGWTEAF
V gene: TRBV11-1; J gene: TRBJ1-1; D gene: -; CDR3 protein: ASSSRGHVNTEAF
V gene: TRBV4-3; J gene: TRBJ2-3; D gene: -; CDR3 protein: ASSQLSTDTQY
V gene: TRBV3-1; J gene: TRBJ1-5; D gene: -; CDR3 protein: ASSQGTASNQPQH
V gene: TRBV14; J gene: TRBJ2-1; D gene: -; CDR3 protein: ASSQDSNDRLPNEQF
V gene: TRBV7-9; J gene: TRBJ2-2; D gene: -; CDR3 protein: ASSSLPSFPTGELF